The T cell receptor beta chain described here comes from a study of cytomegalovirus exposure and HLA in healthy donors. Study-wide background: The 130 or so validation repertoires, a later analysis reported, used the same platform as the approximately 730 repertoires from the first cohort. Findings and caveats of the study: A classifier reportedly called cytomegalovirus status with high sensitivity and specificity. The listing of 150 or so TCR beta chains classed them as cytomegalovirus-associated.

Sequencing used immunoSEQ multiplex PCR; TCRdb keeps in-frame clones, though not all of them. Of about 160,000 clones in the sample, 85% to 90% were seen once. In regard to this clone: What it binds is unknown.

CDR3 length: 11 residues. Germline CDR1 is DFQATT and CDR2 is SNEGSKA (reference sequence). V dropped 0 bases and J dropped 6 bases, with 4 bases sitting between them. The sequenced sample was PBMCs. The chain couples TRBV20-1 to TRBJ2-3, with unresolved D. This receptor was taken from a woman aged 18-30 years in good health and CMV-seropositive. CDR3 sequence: CSARDFDTQYF. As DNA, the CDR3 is TGCAGTGCTAGAGACTTCGATACGCAGTATTTT.